This T cell receptor beta chain is drawn from a study of T cell repertoires in cytomegalovirus infection. Study observations and caveats: Clonotypes of TCR beta that were HLA-C-restricted and CMV-specific dominated the ex vivo response.

This clonotype was seen only a few times. Its antigen is still unknown. One entry per CDR3 protein results from TCRdb running MiXCR on the reads. The sample yields a few hundred thousand distinct CDR3 sequences, roughly 13% seen once. CDR1 is SQVTM and CDR2 is ANQGSEA in the germline V gene. Trimming stripped 4 bases from V and 2 bases from J, with 6 bases between. There are 13 residues in the CDR3. This TCR derives from a human donor in good health (CMV status not recorded). Some clones in this sample may be carry-over from other donors' samples. The material sequenced was PBMCs. The chain joins TRBV29-1 to TRBJ2-6; D gene unclear. The CDR3 loop reads CSVALPGANVLTF. In DNA form, the CDR3 reads TGCAGCGTTGCCCTGCCTGGGGCCAACGTCCTGACTTTC.